These 11 T cell receptor beta chains were sequenced from one sample in a study of blood T cell repertoires in COVID-19. Assay: immunoSEQ multiplex PCR; the TCRdb copy retains only in-frame clones and omits some. The sample has approximately 270,000 clones, approximately 83% seen once. Input material: PBMCs or T cells enriched from blood (not recorded which). These receptors all come from a woman aged 45-65 years who had recovered from COVID-19.

The rearrangement uses TRBV5-1 and TRBJ2-7, with 11 bases that match TRBD2. CDR1 SGHRS and CDR2 YFSETQ come from the germline V gene. The CDR3 totals 15 residues. V gave up 1 base and J gave up 2 bases; unmatched junction bases: 2. CDR3 loop: CASSLQLAGAYEQYF. The CDR3 nucleotides are TGCGCCAGCAGCTTGCAACTAGCGGGAGCCTACGAGCAGTACTTC.

The rearrangement links TRBV3-1 (or the pseudogene TRBV3-2) to TRBJ1-2; the match to TRBD1 covers 12 bases. Germline trimming cut 4 bases from V and 8 bases from J; bases unmatched to any gene: 5. The CDR3 runs 14 residues. Germline values: CDR1 LGHDT, CDR2 YNNKEL (reference sequence). DNA of the CDR3: TGTGCCAGCAGCCCGGGACAGGGGGCGCGAGGCTACACCTTC. It encodes CASSPGQGARGYTF.

CDR3 DNA: TGTGCCAGCACCCTCGCGAGGGGGGGCGCGAACGAGCAGTACTTC. It specifies CASTLARGGANEQYF. This sequence joins TRBV6-6 and TRBJ2-7, with D possibly being TRBD2 (7 bases). With 7 bases removed from V and 5 bases from J, the gap between germline ends came to 21 bases. CDR1 is MNHNY, CDR2 SVGAGI, per germline (reference sequence). This CDR3 is built from 15 residues.

A few counts support this clone. The chain is built from TRBV3-1 (or the pseudogene TRBV3-2) and TRBJ2-1, with 7 bases fitting TRBD2. Germline loops: CDR1 LGHDT, CDR2 YNNKEL (reference sequence). This CDR3 is 15 amino acids long. The V and J ends lost 1 base and 0 bases, in that order; junction bases with no gene match: 0. The CDR3 loop is CASSQGEGSYNEQFF. CDR3 sequence (DNA): TGTGCCAGCAGCCAAGGGGAGGGCTCCTACAATGAGCAGTTCTTC.

J is TRBJ2-7 and V is TRBV30; 7 nucleotides agree with TRBD2. The CDR3 contains 15 residues. The germline V gene encodes CDR1 GTSNPN and CDR2 SVGIG (reference sequence). V shed 0 bases, J shed 3 bases, and the junction held 8 bases outside the gene matches. The CDR3 sequence: CAWSVRRAGIYEQYF. CDR3 DNA: TGTGCCTGGAGTGTTCGCAGAGCGGGGATCTACGAGCAGTACTTC.

The V call is TRBV6-1, the J call TRBJ2-6; D is perhaps TRBD2 (5 bases). V was clipped by 3 bases and J by 0 bases, with 15 bases between them. The CDR3 extends over 18 amino acids. In germline, CDR1 is MNHNS, CDR2 SASEGT. The CDR3 DNA is TGTGCCAGCAGTGACTTTCGGACGGGGAGCTCTGGGGCCAACGTCCTGACTTTC. Residues: CASSDFRTGSSGANVLTF.

The rearrangement links TRBV11-2 to TRBJ2-7, with 12 bases matching TRBD2. J lost 5 bases, V lost 2 bases, and 4 bases had no gene match. CDR3 length equals 15 residues. The V gene's germline CDR1 is SGHAT and CDR2 FQNNGV. The CDR3 coding sequence is TGTGCCAGCAGCTTAAGGACTAGCGGGACCCACGAGCAGTACTTC. Protein sequence: CASSLRTSGTHEQYF.

The chain combines TRBV27 with TRBJ1-1; 8 positions agree with TRBD1. The CDR3 is 14 residues long. With V trimmed by 4 bases and J by 5 bases, 6 bases remained unmatched. Germline CDR1 reads MNHEY; CDR2 reads SMNVEV (reference sequence). The CDR3 protein is CASSSGQGGTEAFF. CDR3 bases: TGTGCCAGCAGTTCCGGACAGGGAGGTACTGAAGCTTTCTTT.

The chain links TRBV6-1 to TRBJ2-6, with unresolved D. The V end was cut by 4 bases, the J end by 0 bases, with 10 bases between. The CDR3 totals 16 residues. Germline CDR1 MNHNS, CDR2 SASEGT. The CDR3 DNA reads TGTGCCAGCAGTGTTGAGGCCAGCTCTGGGGCCAACGTCCTGACTTTC. This sequence encodes CASSVEASSGANVLTF.

The gene calls are TRBV6-5 and TRBJ2-7; D perhaps matches TRBD2 (6 bases). Germline-derived CDR1 and CDR2 are MNHEY and SVGAGI. Trimming removed 0 bases at V and 0 bases at J, with 9 bases between. The CDR3 length is 15 residues. The CDR3 DNA sequence: TGTGCCAGCAGTTACTCGACACTAGCCTCCTACGAGCAGTACTTC. Translation: CASSYSTLASYEQYF.

This chain joins TRBV2 and TRBJ2-5; TRBD2 aligns across 11 bases. CDR3 size: 15 residues. V lost 1 base, J lost 4 bases, and 2 bases stayed unmatched. Germline assignment: CDR1 SNHLY and CDR2 FYNNEI. CDR3 DNA sequence: TGTGCCAGCAGTGAAGACCTAGCGGGAGGAGAGACCCAGTACTTC. Amino acids: CASSEDLAGGETQYF.